Detailed here is one T cell receptor (beta chain). It has no known antigen specificity. Within one base of it there is no much larger clone, and no base qualities were kept. TCRbeta CDR3 regions were amplified from genomic DNA using the immunoSEQ Assay, a bias-controlled multiplex PCR. The authors processed their data as follows. The number of nucleated cells in each sample was estimated from the amplification of reference gene primers within the assay. To quantify the absolute abundance of each unique TCRbeta CDR3 rearrangement, sequence reads were collapsed and filtered. For each sample, productive Simpson clonality was calculated as the square root of Simpson's diversity index over productive rearrangements. TCRdb stores this immuneACCESS table with in-frame sequences only. Part of the clones is absent; in the studies checked, under half of the shortfall reflects unresolved V genes, and no reason is known for the rest. That table furnishes V, J and clone size, whereas the DNA furnished D and trimming. This sample has roughly 35,000 clones in its table, and about 84% of those were observed once. 29% of the sample lies in the top ten.

These data are taken from a study of blood T cell repertoires in COVID-19 (dated by TCRdb to the early 2020s). With respect to the entire study: Samples from collaborators originated in the United States, Italy and Spain and spanned both the acute and convalescent phases of COVID-19. The samples were drawn from two sources: the first 160 participants of the ongoing ImmuneRACE study, and about 1,300 subjects contributed by 6 global collaborators. The sample metadata nearly always contained a de-identified subject ID, COVID-19 status, age in years and sex. The prospective study material was composed of cDNA or gDNA derived from T cells, B-cell-depleted T cells, or PBMCs. The repertoires were released in a freely available public database intended as a resource for research on the immune response to SARS-CoV-2. HLA class I and class II types, where available, came from metadata supplied by the sample provider rather than from assay-based typing. Subjects who had been exposed to COVID-19, were actively infected with it, or had recovered from it provided the deeply sampled blood TCRbeta repertoires that made up the dataset. The paper as a whole reports these results and caveats: Clinical and demographic metadata were provided uncurated, with the amount varying by source and participant.

Whole blood was collected in K2EDTA tubes by collaborating institutions according to the institutions' own protocols. For TCRbeta analysis, collaborators shipped samples as frozen whole blood, isolated PBMCs, or DNA extracted from either of those sample types. Per the germline V gene, SGHRS is the CDR1 and YFSETQ is the CDR2. V was cut back by 0 bases and J by 5 bases, leaving a gap of 14 bases between them. The CDR3 has 15 amino acids, counting the end cysteine and phenylalanine. CDR3 DNA only is kept here, 45 bases in frame from base 1. This sequence uses TRBV5-1 and TRBJ1-1; tentative D gene TRBD1, with 5 bases matching. The TCR was taken from an older man with active or convalescent COVID-19. What was sequenced was peripheral blood. Read as DNA, the sequence is TGCGCCAGCAGCTTGGTCGGAGACAGACAAACTGAAGCTTTCTTT. It translates to CASSLVGDRQTEAFF.